Below, 20 T cell receptor beta chains from the same sample are listed, as sequenced in a study of PD-L1 blockade in urothelial cancer. Clones were sequenced by immunoSEQ multiplex PCR, and TCRdb holds only the in-frame ones, with some missing. This sample has 100,000 to 150,000 clones, with roughly 82% found just once. Documented time point: peripheral blood 6 weeks after treatment start. The sample here was PBMCs, taken around atezolizumab (anti-PD-L1) treatment. The receptors stem from a man aged 50-60 years with urothelial cancer.

The gene calls are TRBV5-4 and TRBJ2-3; 8 bases align to TRBD2. V gave up 2 bases and J gave up 3 bases; unmatched junction bases: 5. This CDR3 has 15 amino acids. The V gene's germline CDR1 is SGHNT and CDR2 YYREEE (reference sequence). This chain's CDR3 is CASSLTSGLTDTQYF. The CDR3 DNA sequence: TGTGCCAGCAGCTTAACTAGCGGCTTAACAGATACGCAGTATTTT.

This chain uses TRBV4-1 with TRBJ1-2; the D is unclear. V lost 2 bases and J lost 4, with 11 bases in between. The CDR3 length is 14 residues. The germline CDR1 and CDR2 sequences are MGHRA and YSYEKL. This CDR3 reads CASSQFAESYGYTF. CDR3 nucleotide sequence: TGCGCCAGCAGCCAATTTGCGGAATCCTATGGCTACACCTTC.

V and J are TRBV9 and TRBJ2-3; D may be TRBD2 (6 bases). V was shortened by 4 bases and J by 1 base, with 19 bases between the two germline ends. CDR1 and CDR2 from the germline V gene are SGDLS and YYNGEE. The CDR3 has 17 residues. The CDR3 sequence is CASSPIGGLRGTDTQYF. CDR3 DNA: TGTGCCAGCAGCCCCATTGGGGGACTTCGGGGCACAGATACGCAGTATTTT.

J is TRBJ1-3 and V is TRBV30; tentatively, D is TRBD1 (5 bases). The V and J ends lost 0 bases and 4 bases respectively, with 10 bases between them. The CDR3 consists of 14 residues. Germline assignment: CDR1 GTSNPN and CDR2 SVGIG (reference sequence). The CDR3 is CAWSVRRGGNTIYF. In DNA, the CDR3 is TGTGCCTGGAGTGTACGTAGGGGAGGAAACACCATATATTTT.

The chain has TRBV19 and TRBJ2-2, with 9 bases matching TRBD1. Trimming took 5 bases from V and 3 from J; bases not matched to a gene: 1. CDR3 length: 14 amino acids. Germline CDR1 and CDR2: LNHDA and SQIVND (reference sequence). CDR3 in amino acids: CASSGTGYTGELFF. As DNA, the CDR3 is TGTGCCAGTAGTGGGACAGGGTACACCGGGGAGCTGTTTTTT.

This chain uses TRBV13 with TRBJ2-7; TRBD2 is a possible D gene (5 bases). The V gene's germline CDR1 is PRHDT and CDR2 FYEKMQ (reference sequence). The ends were cut back, 5 bases at V and 2 bases at J, with 13 bases in the middle. CDR3 length: 14 amino acids. CDR3 in DNA: TGTGCCAGCAGCCCCCCCAGCGGCCCCTACGAGCAGTACTTC. Translating it yields CASSPPSGPYEQYF.

V and J are TRBV19 and TRBJ2-3; D is unresolved. Germline-derived CDR1 and CDR2 are LNHDA and SQIVND (reference sequence). The CDR3 spans 13 residues. V lost 8 bases to trimming and J lost 6 bases, with 15 bases between them. The CDR3 coding sequence is TGTGCCAGTTGCATGGGTGCAGGTGATACGCAGTATTTT. Amino acids: CASCMGAGDTQYF.

This rearrangement joins TRBV5-1 to TRBJ2-7; the match to TRBD2 covers 11 bases. J lost 3 bases, V lost 0 bases, and 5 bases had no gene match. Germline V gene data show CDR1 as SGHRS and CDR2 as YFSETQ. The CDR3 loop spans 16 amino acids. CDR3 sequence reads: CASSLDIAGGFYEQYF. The CDR3 nucleotides read TGCGCCAGCAGCTTGGATATAGCGGGAGGGTTCTACGAGCAGTACTTC.

The V call is TRBV5-6, the J call TRBJ2-2; the D is unclear. Trimming cost V 0 bases and J 7 bases, with 10 bases left between them. Germline V gives CDR1 SGHDT, CDR2 YYEEEE. The CDR3 runs to 14 residues. The CDR3 sequence is CASSLGNSLGELFF. Here the CDR3 DNA reads TGTGCCAGCAGCTTGGGCAATAGCCTCGGGGAGCTGTTTTTT. Using reference TRBV5-6 and TRBJ2-2 for the parts outside the CDR3, the full variable domain is DAGVTQSPTHLIKTRGQQVTLRCSPKSGHDTVSWYQQALGQGPQFIFQYYEEEERQRGNFPDRFSGHQFPNYSSELNVNALLLGDSALYLCASSLGNSLGELFFGEGSRLTVL.

The chain is built from TRBV7-9 and TRBJ1-1; TRBD1 matches 8 bases. V shed 5 bases and J 1 base; nucleotides not matched to a gene: 3. This CDR3 spans 14 amino acids. Germline assignment: CDR1 SEHNR and CDR2 FQNEAQ (reference sequence). In DNA form, the CDR3 reads TGTGCCAGCAGCGGGGACAGGAAGAACACTGAAGCTTTCTTT. This translates into CASSGDRKNTEAFF.

V gene TRBV15 combines with J gene TRBJ2-1; the match to TRBD2 covers 9 bases. This CDR3 is 16 amino acids long. V was pared by 5 bases and J by 8 bases, with 13 bases of the junction left unmatched. CDR1 LNHNV and CDR2 YYDKDF come from the germline V gene (reference sequence). CDR3 loop: CATSALIGREGHEQFF. As DNA, the CDR3 is TGTGCCACCAGCGCCCTTATTGGGCGGGAGGGTCATGAGCAGTTCTTC.

The rearrangement links TRBV6-1 to TRBJ2-1; 8 bases match TRBD2. V shed 4 bases, J shed 0 bases, and the junction held 5 bases outside the gene matches. From germline, CDR1 is MNHNS and CDR2 SASEGT. The CDR3 length is 16 residues. This CDR3 is CASSVERESSYNEQFF. DNA of the CDR3: TGTGCCAGCAGTGTAGAGCGGGAGAGCTCCTACAATGAGCAGTTCTTC.

The chain is built from TRBV18 and TRBJ1-6; D gene unclear. CDR3 length equals 13 residues. CDR1 and CDR2 (germline): KGHSH, LQKENI. Trimming stripped 5 bases from V and 7 bases from J, with 9 bases between. The CDR3 coding sequence is TGTGCCAGCTCATCGTCCAGAAATTCACCCCTCCACTTT. This gives the protein CASSSSRNSPLHF.

The chain couples TRBV28 to TRBJ2-5, with D possibly TRBD2 on 7 matching bases. With 8 bases removed from V and 5 bases from J, the gap between germline ends came to 15 bases. The CDR3 covers 13 residues. In germline, CDR1 is MDHEN, CDR2 SYDVKM. CDR3 sequence: CASWVGGLETQYF. The CDR3 DNA sequence: TGTGCCAGCTGGGTGGGGGGGCTGGAGACCCAGTACTTC.

The CDR3 loop reads CATSKNRGGTEAFF. The CDR3 DNA is TGTGCCACCAGCAAAAACAGGGGAGGCACTGAAGCTTTCTTT. The chain couples TRBV15 to TRBJ1-1, with TRBD1 matching 7 bases. This CDR3 has 14 residues. Germline CDR1 reads LNHNV; CDR2 reads YYDKDF (reference sequence). V lost 4 bases to trimming and J lost 4 bases; unmatched junction nucleotides: 6. The full variable domain, completed using reference TRBV15 and TRBJ1-1, is DAMVIQNPRYQVTQFGKPVTLSCSQTLNHNVMYWYQQKSSQAPKLLFHYYDKDFNNEADTPDNFQSRRPNTSFCFLDIRSPGLGDTAMYLCATSKNRGGTEAFFGQGTRLTVV.

This clone was detected only once. Other DNA sequences in this sample translate to the same CDR3. The rearrangement joins TRBV18 to TRBJ1-4; D call uncertain. The germline V and J ends were trimmed by 2 bases and 4 bases, with 5 bases remaining between them. This CDR3 contains 13 residues. Germline V gene sequence: CDR1 KGHSH, CDR2 LQKENI. The CDR3 nucleotides are TGTGCCAGCTCACCAGGGCTTAATGAAAAACTGTTTTTT. Protein: CASSPGLNEKLFF.

The chain has TRBV15 and TRBJ1-2; D is ambiguous. Trimming removed 0 bases from V and 14 bases from J, with 22 bases in between. This CDR3 contains 15 residues. Germline CDR1 is LNHNV and CDR2 is YYDKDF (reference sequence). This chain's CDR3 is CATSRDTGRPADGTF. In DNA, the CDR3 is TGTGCCACCAGCAGAGATACCGGCAGGCCAGCTGATGGTACCTTC.

This chain connects TRBV19 to TRBJ1-6; perhaps TRBD1 as D (5 bases). V shed 5 bases and J shed 7 bases, with 15 bases lying between them. The CDR3 is 15 residues long. Germline loops: CDR1 LNHDA, CDR2 SQIVND (reference sequence). CDR3: CASSPPVTVNSPLHF. The CDR3 DNA reads TGTGCCAGTAGTCCCCCTGTGACAGTAAATTCACCCCTCCACTTT.

The chain has TRBV7-8 and TRBJ2-1, with D possibly being TRBD2 (6 bases). Germline assignment: CDR1 SGHVS and CDR2 FQNEAQ. V lost 2 bases and J lost 6, with 20 bases in between. This CDR3 region has 17 residues. The CDR3 sequence is CASSLRVPGLNTNEQFF. In nucleotides, the CDR3 is TGTGCCAGCAGCTTACGGGTACCGGGACTCAATACCAATGAGCAGTTCTTC.

The genes are TRBV30 and TRBJ2-3; TRBD2 agrees at 11 bases. Germline CDR1 and CDR2: GTSNPN and SVGIG (reference sequence). The V gene end was trimmed by 1 base and the J gene end by 8 bases; junction bases not matched to a gene: 8. This CDR3 comprises 15 residues. CDR3 DNA: TGTGCCTGGAGTGAACAGGGGACTAGCGGAGGTACGCAGTATTTT. It encodes CAWSEQGTSGGTQYF. Full variable domain (rest looked up from reference TRBV30 and TRBJ2-3): SQTIHQWPATLVQPVGSPLSLECTVEGTSNPNLYWYRQAAGRGLQLLFYSVGIGQISSEVPQNLSASRPQDRQFILSSKKLLLSDSGFYLCAWSEQGTSGGTQYFGPGTRLTVL.